What follows are 8 T cell receptor beta chains derived from one specimen sequenced in a study of human T cells and chemical hapten exposure. Time point here: patch test 2, 6 weeks after DPC sensitization. Treatment here: therapeutic diphenylcyclopropenone sensitization with weekly scalp DPC. TCRdb reanalysed the RACE reads using MiXCR and keeps one entry per CDR3 protein. This table has approximately 84,000 distinct CDR3 sequences, around 10% appearing once. Material: whole blood, obtained in connection with sensitization to the hapten diphenylcyclopropenone (DPC). These receptors originate from a man younger than 35 with alopecia areata. Some clones in this sample may be carry-over from other donors' samples.

The table lists this clonotype with a few counts. The V and J genes are TRBV28 and TRBJ1-2; weak D call: TRBD1 (5 bases). This CDR3 has 15 residues. CDR1 MDHEN and CDR2 SYDVKM come from the germline V gene. The V end lost 3 bases, the J end lost 3 bases, and 14 bases lay between the germline ends. CDR3 amino acids: CASSLRGSWDYGYTF. Here the CDR3 DNA reads TGTGCCAGCAGTTTGCGGGGGAGTTGGGACTATGGCTACACCTTC.

This rearrangement joins TRBV7-2 to TRBJ2-3; TRBD2 matches 15 bases. V lost 4 bases and J lost 2; bases outside the gene matches: 13. Germline V gives CDR1 SGHTA, CDR2 FQGNSA. This CDR3 is 20 amino acids long. The CDR3 protein is CASSSYVPGLAGGYTDTQYF. CDR3 nucleotides: TGTGCCAGCAGCTCATATGTGCCGGGACTAGCGGGGGGATACACAGATACGCAGTATTTT.

This clonotype appeared many times. The rearrangement links TRBV12-3 or TRBV12-4 to TRBJ1-1; D unclear. The CDR3 is 16 residues long. V was pared by 1 base and J by 0 bases, with 12 bases between. The CDR3 here is CASSLGKGQMNTEAFF. CDR3 DNA sequence: TGTGCCAGCAGTTTAGGGAAGGGTCAAATGAACACTGAAGCTTTCTTT.

This clonotype has only a few counts. The gene calls are TRBV28 and TRBJ2-7, with D possibly matching TRBD1 (5 bases). From germline, CDR1 is MDHEN and CDR2 SYDVKM. Deletions cut 5 bases from V and 0 bases from J, with 8 bases between. The CDR3 runs to 13 residues. The CDR3 here is CASSPGFSYEQYF. DNA of the CDR3: TGTGCCAGCAGTCCAGGGTTCTCCTACGAGCAGTACTTC.

This rearrangement joins TRBV7-6 to TRBJ2-2; 13 bases are a match to TRBD2. CDR1 and CDR2 (germline): SGHVS, FNYEAQ. V lost 5 bases and J lost 5; bases outside the gene matches: 8. The CDR3 length is 17 residues. CDR3 protein: CASSPGLAGVITGELFF. CDR3 nucleotide sequence: TGTGCCAGCAGCCCAGGACTAGCGGGGGTTATTACCGGGGAGCTGTTTTTT.

The chain employs TRBV27 and TRBJ2-7, with a weak D call TRBD1 (6 bases). The germline CDR1 and CDR2 sequences are MNHEY and SMNVEV (reference sequence). The CDR3 consists of 13 residues. The V end was cut by 6 bases, the J end by 3 bases, with 12 bases between. The CDR3 nucleotides are TGTGCCAGCAGATCGGGACACAACTACGAGCAGTACGTC. Protein sequence: CASRSGHNYEQYV.

Turning to this clonotype: This may come from a read error, since a much larger clone is one base off. This chain uses TRBV9 with TRBJ1-3; no reliable D call. The CDR3 is made up of 15 amino acids. Germline CDR1 and CDR2: SGDLS and YYNGEE. DNA for the CDR3: TGTGTCAGCAGCGTAGATCCCGGCTCTGGAAACACCATATATTTT. Translating it yields CVSSVDPGSGNTIYF.

In this sample, this clonotype turned up many times. This chain uses TRBV29-1 with TRBJ2-1, with 8 bases aligning to TRBD2. V was pared by 3 bases and J by 3 bases, with 13 bases of the junction left unmatched. From germline, CDR1 is SQVTM and CDR2 ANQGSEA. The CDR3 is 17 amino acids. The CDR3 protein is CSVDSEKAGAYYNEQFF. The CDR3 DNA is TGCAGCGTTGACAGCGAAAAAGCGGGGGCCTACTACAATGAGCAGTTCTTC.